The 5 T cell receptor beta chains below all came from one sample that was sequenced in a study of blood T cells in healthy people across ages. Primers used in a second PCR of about 7 to 12 cycles were a sample-barcoded 5' primer and a J-beta primer mix. TCRdb re-called the 5' RACE reads through MiXCR, storing one row per CDR3 protein. The repertoire holds 800,000 to 950,000 distinct CDR3 sequences, around 48% seen once, with around an eighth in the top ten. Sequencing used blood. The receptors shown here come from a man aged 25-40 years in good health.

Regarding this clonotype: A junction end diverges from the germline sequence, so it may reflect a read error. The chain carries TRBV6-2 or TRBV6-3 and TRBJ1-5; TRBD1 is a possible D gene (6 bases). Germline V gene sequence: CDR1 MNHEY, CDR2 SVGEGT. This CDR3 spans 12 amino acids. DNA for the CDR3: TGTGCCGGCAGTCACAGGGTCCAGCCCCAGCATTTT. Amino acids: CAGSHRVQPQHF.

The chain uses TRBV7-9 and TRBJ2-3; 7 nucleotides align to TRBD1. Germline V gene sequence: CDR1 SEHNR, CDR2 FQNEAQ (reference sequence). The CDR3 loop spans 18 amino acids. With 1 base clipped from V and 0 bases from J, the junction kept 10 bases outside the gene matches. CDR3 coding DNA: TGTGCCAGCAGCTTAGGGGAACAGGGGTTGGCTAGCACAGATACGCAGTATTTT. This sequence encodes CASSLGEQGLASTDTQYF.

The rearrangement uses TRBV4-1 and TRBJ2-3; perhaps D is TRBD1 or TRBD2 (6 bases each). The CDR3 is made up of 15 amino acids. Germline lookup yields CDR1 MGHRA and CDR2 YSYEKL. The V end was cut by 3 bases, the J end by 5 bases, with 15 bases between. CDR3 sequence reads: CASSHTGARGDTQYF. The CDR3 bases are TGCGCCAGCAGCCACACGGGGGCCCGAGGAGATACGCAGTATTTT.

Comment on this clonotype: A read error may produce the germline difference seen at one junction end. This rearrangement joins TRBV20-1 to TRBJ2-3, with D possibly matching TRBD2 (5 bases). CDR1 and CDR2 (germline): DFQATT, SNEGSKA (reference sequence). This CDR3 spans 14 amino acids. DNA for the CDR3: TGCAGTACTAGTGTCTGGGAAGGCACAGATACGCAGTATTTC. Translating gives CSTSVWEGTDTQYF.

This sequence joins TRBV20-1 and TRBJ1-5, with TRBD1 identical over 11 bases. CDR1 and CDR2 from the germline V gene are DFQATT and SNEGSKA (reference sequence). This CDR3 comprises 15 residues. V was clipped by 7 bases and J by 4 bases; unmatched bases: 9. The CDR3 bases are TGCAGTGTCATGGGACAGGGGGGATATAATCAGCCCCAGCATTTT. This translates into CSVMGQGGYNQPQHF.